Below are 20 T cell receptor beta chains sequenced from a single sample in a study of cytomegalovirus exposure and HLA in healthy donors. PCR employed 60 Vbeta and 13 Jbeta primers. Method: immunoSEQ multiplex PCR; TCRdb's copy keeps in-frame clones and lacks some. This sample has 60,000 to 70,000 clones, with 80% found just once. The specimen sequenced was PBMCs. These receptors all stem from a woman in her twenties or thirties in good health and CMV-seronegative.

This chain uses TRBV4-3 with TRBJ2-7; 14 bases align to TRBD2. V shed 2 bases and J 5 bases; nucleotides not matched to a gene: 17. Germline values: CDR1 LGHNA, CDR2 YSLEER. This CDR3 contains 20 residues. The CDR3 reads CASSQRAVPGLAGVGDEQYF. CDR3 bases: TGCGCCAGCAGCCAACGGGCGGTCCCGGGACTAGCGGGAGTCGGCGACGAGCAGTACTTC.

This chain connects TRBV15 to TRBJ1-5; D is undetermined. Germline V CDR1 and CDR2: LNHNV, YYDKDF (reference sequence). The V and J ends lost 5 bases and 2 bases respectively, with 13 bases between them. CDR3 length equals 15 residues. The CDR3 is CATSPVRFGNQPQHF. CDR3 coding DNA: TGTGCCACCAGCCCAGTCAGGTTTGGCAATCAGCCCCAGCATTTT.

This sequence joins TRBV10-3 and TRBJ2-7, with D hard to call. The CDR3 has 14 amino acids. The germline V gene has CDR1 ENHRY and CDR2 SYGVKD. V was trimmed by 6 bases and J by 1 base, leaving 13 bases between them. CDR3 bases: TGTGCCATCAGAGATCTGGTAGCATCCTACGAGCAGTACTTC. Translating gives CAIRDLVASYEQYF.

The V gene is TRBV29-1, the J gene TRBJ1-2, with 9 bases identical to TRBD1. From germline, CDR1 is SQVTM and CDR2 ANQGSEA. J lost 4 bases, V lost 4 bases, and 4 bases had no gene match. This CDR3 has 13 amino acids. In DNA form, the CDR3 reads TGCAGCGTTGGTGGACAGGGGCTCTATGGCTACACCTTC. Translating it yields CSVGGQGLYGYTF.

The genes are TRBV7-6 and TRBJ2-1, with 10 bases aligning to TRBD2. CDR1 and CDR2 (germline): SGHVS, FNYEAQ. J lost 7 bases, V lost 3 bases, and 6 bases had no gene match. This CDR3 has 15 amino acids. For the CDR3, the DNA is TGTGCCAGCAGCTTCGATGGACTAGCGGCGAATGAGCAGTTCTTC. This translates into CASSFDGLAANEQFF.

V and J are TRBV25-1 and TRBJ1-1; D is perhaps TRBD1 (5 bases). Germline CDR1 reads MGHDK; CDR2 reads SYGVNS. The V and J ends lost 8 bases and 4 bases respectively, with 20 bases between them. The CDR3 is 15 residues long. This CDR3 reads CASRPLGEGGTEAFF. In nucleotides, the CDR3 is TGTGCCAGCCGCCCTCTGGGGGAGGGTGGCACTGAAGCTTTCTTT.

The rearrangement uses TRBV11-2 and TRBJ2-5; 14 bases map to TRBD2. This CDR3 contains 17 residues. The germline CDR1 and CDR2 sequences are SGHAT and FQNNGV. The V segment lost 4 bases and the J segment 8 bases; nucleotides outside the gene matches: 12. The CDR3 loop reads CASSSGTSGGVKGTQYF. The CDR3 DNA is TGTGCCAGCAGCTCTGGGACTAGCGGGGGCGTTAAGGGAACCCAGTACTTC.

This chain links TRBV4-3 with TRBJ2-3, with TRBD2 matching over 14 bases. Per germline, CDR1 LGHNA and CDR2 YSLEER. This CDR3 is built from 15 residues. V shed 5 bases, J shed 10 bases, and the junction held 8 bases outside the gene matches. Here the CDR3 reads CASSLTSGRADAQYF. CDR3 bases: TGCGCCAGCAGCTTGACTAGCGGGAGGGCGGATGCGCAGTATTTT.

CDR3 loop: CASSAMETGVSYEQYF. CDR3 in DNA: TGTGCCAGCAGTGCAATGGAAACAGGGGTCAGCTACGAGCAGTACTTC. The chain has TRBV6-1 and TRBJ2-7; 7 positions agree with TRBD1. V gave up 4 bases and J gave up 3 bases; unmatched junction bases: 12. Germline V lookup: CDR1 MNHNS, CDR2 SASEGT. There are 16 residues in the CDR3.

The chain links TRBV29-1 to TRBJ1-1, with a weak D call TRBD1 (6 bases). Germline CDR1 reads SQVTM; CDR2 reads ANQGSEA. The CDR3 runs 12 residues. V lost 7 bases, J lost 2 bases, and 11 bases lay in between. The CDR3 nucleotides read TGCAGCGGTAGGGGGAGAAACACTGAAGCTTTCTTT. It encodes CSGRGRNTEAFF.

This chain uses TRBV10-3 with TRBJ2-7, with 7 bases aligning to TRBD1. Trimming removed 5 bases from V and 5 bases from J; junction bases left unmatched: 6. The CDR3 runs 13 residues. CDR1 is ENHRY, CDR2 SYGVKD, per germline. CDR3 protein: CAISKGAGDEQYF. The CDR3 coding sequence is TGTGCCATCAGTAAGGGGGCTGGCGACGAGCAGTACTTC.

The CDR3 sequence: CASYGLAGGNKFF. As DNA, the CDR3 is TGTGCCAGCTATGGACTAGCGGGGGGAAATAAGTTCTTC. The chain recombines TRBV27 with TRBJ2-1; 14 bases are shared with TRBD2. The CDR3 covers 13 residues. V lost 8 bases to trimming and J lost 14 bases; unmatched junction nucleotides: 8. Germline assignment: CDR1 MNHEY and CDR2 SMNVEV (reference sequence).

The CDR3 reads CASSGSPRTDTQYF. CDR3 DNA sequence: TGTGCCAGCAGTGGTAGCCCGAGGACAGATACGCAGTATTTT. The chain has TRBV2 and TRBJ2-3; D remains ambiguous. The CDR3 is made up of 14 amino acids. CDR1 is SNHLY and CDR2 is FYNNEI in the germline V gene. V was shortened by 4 bases and J by 3 bases, with 11 bases between the two germline ends.

The chain joins TRBV25-1 to TRBJ1-5; 8 nucleotides agree with TRBD1. V lost 8 bases to trimming and J lost 1 base; unmatched junction nucleotides: 1. This CDR3 has 13 residues. Germline V gene data show CDR1 as MGHDK and CDR2 as SYGVNS. CDR3 sequence reads: CASRQGSNQPQHF. DNA of the CDR3: TGTGCCAGCCGACAGGGGAGCAATCAGCCCCAGCATTTT.

The gene calls are TRBV9 and TRBJ2-1; the match to TRBD1 covers 11 bases. Germline V gene data show CDR1 as SGDLS and CDR2 as YYNGEE. The CDR3 totals 15 residues. The junction had 8 bases not matched to a gene; V was cut back by 2 bases and J by 10 bases. This CDR3 is CASSVRDRGTGEQFF. The CDR3 nucleotides are TGTGCCAGCAGCGTTCGGGACAGGGGGACGGGAGAGCAGTTCTTC.

This clone was observed a few times. The gene calls are TRBV5-6 and TRBJ2-3; a possible D gene is TRBD2 (5 bases). The CDR3 sequence is 13 residues long. Germline CDR1 and CDR2: SGHDT and YYEEEE. V lost 4 bases and J 2 bases, leaving 8 bases between the germline ends. CDR3 sequence: CASSLDYTDTQYF. In DNA, the CDR3 is TGTGCCAGCAGCCTTGACTACACAGATACGCAGTATTTT. The whole variable domain, remainder taken from reference TRBV5-6 and TRBJ2-3, is DAGVTQSPTHLIKTRGQQVTLRCSPKSGHDTVSWYQQALGQGPQFIFQYYEEEERQRGNFPDRFSGHQFPNYSSELNVNALLLGDSALYLCASSLDYTDTQYFGPGTRLTVL.

V and J are TRBV7-9 and TRBJ1-1; 7 bases are shared with TRBD1. CDR1 is SEHNR and CDR2 is FQNEAQ in the germline V gene (reference sequence). CDR3 length: 15 amino acids. Trimming took 1 base from V and 2 from J; bases not matched to a gene: 4. The CDR3 DNA is TGTGCCAGCAGCTTAGTGCGGGACAGAAACACTGAAGCTTTCTTT. It encodes CASSLVRDRNTEAFF.

The V and J genes are TRBV25-1 and TRBJ1-1; tentative D call: TRBD1 (5 bases). The CDR3 runs 15 residues. Trimming pared 5 bases from V and 0 bases from J, leaving 13 bases between. Germline-derived CDR1 and CDR2 are MGHDK and SYGVNS. The CDR3 sequence is CASSRRGTLNTEAFF. CDR3 nucleotide sequence: TGTGCCAGCAGTCGAAGGGGAACCCTGAACACTGAAGCTTTCTTT.

The chain recombines TRBV7-9 with TRBJ1-4; weak D call: TRBD1 (5 bases). With 5 bases removed from V and 8 bases from J, the gap between germline ends came to 12 bases. The CDR3 is 13 amino acids. Looked up from germline, CDR1 is SEHNR and CDR2 is FQNEAQ (reference sequence). This chain's CDR3 is CASSGQGREKLFF. CDR3 bases: TGTGCCAGCAGCGGGCAGGGAAGGGAAAAACTGTTTTTT.

The V and J genes are TRBV4-3 and TRBJ1-1; TRBD1 might be the D (5 bases). The CDR3 length is 16 residues. CDR1 and CDR2 from the germline V gene are LGHNA and YSLEER. The V and J ends lost 0 bases and 1 base respectively, with 12 bases between them. CDR3 coding DNA: TGCGCCAGCAGCCAAGACGTCACAGGTGGGAACACTGAAGCTTTCTTT. It codes for CASSQDVTGGNTEAFF.